These 25 T cell receptor beta chains came from one sample sequenced in a study of post-analysis software for immune sequencing data. The study's findings and limits: There were about five TRBV segments more frequent in patients than controls, and TRBV5-6, TRBV5-1 and TRBV20-1 were among them.

Unique molecular identifiers featured in each of the TCR beta cDNA libraries. Each CDR3 protein is one row after TCRdb ran MiXCR on the PCR reads. The data contain about 820,000 distinct CDR3 sequences, approximately 53% of them seen just once; the ten biggest clones take up under 6%. Antigens for these TCRs are unknown. Sequenced input: blood. These receptors originate from a girl aged 5-17 years with multiple sclerosis.

The genes are TRBV7-3 and TRBJ1-1; D possibly corresponds to TRBD1 (5 bases). Germline assignment: CDR1 SGHTA and CDR2 FQGTGA. Trimming took 6 bases from V and 1 from J, leaving 18 bases between them. The CDR3 length is 16 residues. Here the CDR3 reads CASSLAVDKGNTEAFF. CDR3 bases: TGTGCCAGCAGTTTAGCAGTGGACAAGGGGAACACTGAAGCTTTCTTT.

The V call is TRBV12-3 or TRBV12-4, the J call TRBJ1-4, with D perhaps matching TRBD1 (6 bases). The CDR3 contains 14 residues. Trimming left V 5 bases short and J 6 bases short, with 13 bases between. The CDR3 region has the DNA TGTGCCAGCAGTCTTCAGGAGGGGGATGAAAAACTGTTTTTT. Encoded protein: CASSLQEGDEKLFF.

The chain joins TRBV12-3 or TRBV12-4 to TRBJ2-3; 10 positions match TRBD2. The CDR3 extends over 16 amino acids. V shed 11 bases and J 12 bases; nucleotides not matched to a gene: 23. CDR3 sequence reads: CAGHSRAGGPEVSQYF. CDR3 nucleotide sequence: TGTGCCGGCCATTCGCGAGCGGGAGGGCCTGAGGTTTCACAGTATTTT.

On this clonotype: The junction does not match germline at one end; this may be a read error. V and J are TRBV29-1 and TRBJ2-3; D is perhaps TRBD2 (5 bases). This CDR3 is 13 amino acids long. The germline gives CDR1 SQVTM, CDR2 ANQGSEA. The CDR3 region is CRVVTTKPDTQYF. The CDR3 coding sequence is TGCAGAGTTGTGACTACTAAACCAGATACGCAGTATTTT.

This rearrangement joins TRBV18 to TRBJ1-4, with unresolved D. Germline CDR1 and CDR2: KGHSH and LQKENI. This CDR3 is built from 15 residues. Between the trimmed V and J ends, which lost 0 bases and 5 bases, there was a span of 10 bases. For the CDR3, the DNA is TGTGCCAGCTCACCACCGTTGCGGGGAAATGAAAAACTGTTTTTT. Protein sequence: CASSPPLRGNEKLFF. The full variable domain, completed using reference TRBV18 and TRBJ1-4, is NAGVMQNPRHLVRRRGQEARLRCSPMKGHSHVYWYRQLPEEGLKFMVYLQKENIIDESGMPKERFSAEFPKEGPSILRIQQVVRGDSAAYFCASSPPLRGNEKLFFGSGTQLSVL.

CDR3 residues: CSAGTSAREQYF. DNA of the CDR3: TGCAGTGCAGGGACTTCAGCACGGGAGCAGTACTTC. V and J are TRBV20-1 and TRBJ2-7; a weak D match, TRBD2 (6 bases). Germline-derived CDR1 and CDR2 are DFQATT and SNEGSKA (reference sequence). The CDR3 covers 12 residues. Trimming took off 6 bases at V and 7 bases at J, with 16 bases between the two ends.

The rearrangement uses TRBV7-3 and TRBJ2-6, with 8 bases identical to TRBD2. The CDR3 extends over 19 amino acids. J gave up 0 bases and V 6 bases, and 13 bases lay outside the gene matches. The germline V gene encodes CDR1 SGHTA and CDR2 FQGTGA. DNA of the CDR3: TGTGCCAGCAGAGGGAGCGGGGGAAACCCTAGCTCTGGGGCCAACGTCCTGACTTTC. Translation: CASRGSGGNPSSGANVLTF.

DNA for the CDR3: TGTGCCAGCAGCTTAAAGTATAGGGGACAAGCCATCTATTACGAGCAGTACTTC. It specifies CASSLKYRGQAIYYEQYF. The V and J genes are TRBV7-2 and TRBJ2-7; D is perhaps TRBD1 (6 bases). Germline V gene sequence: CDR1 SGHTA, CDR2 FQGNSA. V gave up 2 bases and J gave up 4 bases, with 24 bases separating them. This CDR3 is built from 18 residues.

The rearrangement uses TRBV4-1 and TRBJ2-7; D is possibly TRBD1 (7 bases). Trimming shortened V by 0 bases and J by 2 bases, and 17 bases separated the two germline ends. This CDR3 spans 17 amino acids. Germline CDR1 and CDR2: MGHRA and YSYEKL. CDR3 nucleotides: TGCGCCAGCAGCCAAGATGACTCGGCGGGACAGCCCTACGAGCAGTACTTC. It translates to CASSQDDSAGQPYEQYF.

V usage is TRBV12-3 or TRBV12-4 and J usage is TRBJ1-5; 11 positions match TRBD1. V lost 5 bases to trimming and J lost 3 bases; unmatched junction nucleotides: 6. The CDR3 runs to 16 residues. The chain's CDR3 is CASSAGQGANNQPQHF. The CDR3 DNA sequence: TGTGCCAGCAGTGCCGGACAGGGGGCGAACAATCAGCCCCAGCATTTT.

V and J are TRBV6-5 and TRBJ2-7; 7 bases agree with TRBD1. V lost 3 bases, J lost 4 bases, and 12 bases stayed unmatched. This CDR3 contains 16 residues. Germline assignment: CDR1 MNHEY and CDR2 SVGAGI. The CDR3: CASSYRTGARAYEQYF. The CDR3 DNA sequence: TGTGCCAGCAGTTATCGAACAGGGGCAAGGGCTTACGAGCAGTACTTC.

This clonotype showed up just a few times. The V call is TRBV6-6, the J call TRBJ1-1; D is undetermined. The CDR3 is made up of 12 amino acids. Trimming took 2 bases from V and 5 from J, leaving 6 bases between them. Germline CDR1 and CDR2: MNHNY and SVGAGI (reference sequence). CDR3 sequence: CASSYAQTEAFF. The CDR3 bases are TGTGCCAGCAGTTACGCCCAGACTGAAGCTTTCTTT.

The chain employs TRBV4-1 and TRBJ1-5; 7 bases are a match to TRBD1. Per the germline V gene, CDR1 is MGHRA and CDR2 is YSYEKL. V trimming: 5 bases; J trimming: 5 bases; junction bases outside the gene matches: 6. The CDR3 length is 14 residues. The CDR3 spells CASSAQGQDQPQHF. The CDR3 DNA is TGCGCCAGCAGCGCACAGGGGCAGGATCAGCCCCAGCATTTT.

V is TRBV7-8 and J is TRBJ2-7; the match to TRBD1 covers 9 bases. The germline gives CDR1 SGHVS, CDR2 FQNEAQ. J lost 4 bases, V lost 5 bases, and 6 bases had no gene match. The CDR3 is made up of 14 amino acids. CDR3 loop: CASSRDRESYEQYF. Written as DNA, the CDR3 is TGTGCCAGCAGCAGGGACAGGGAGAGTTACGAGCAGTACTTC.

The V gene is TRBV7-9, the J gene TRBJ2-3; 9 bases are shared with TRBD1. J gave up 2 bases and V 5 bases, and 8 bases lay outside the gene matches. The CDR3 is made up of 16 amino acids. Germline CDR1 and CDR2: SEHNR and FQNEAQ (reference sequence). The DNA of the CDR3 is TGTGCCAGCAGCCCGGGACAGGGATTAATCACAGATACGCAGTATTTT. This gives the protein CASSPGQGLITDTQYF.

The rearrangement uses TRBV29-1 and TRBJ2-3; 7 bases match TRBD1. Trimming took 7 bases from V and 0 from J; bases not matched to a gene: 7. The CDR3 is made up of 14 amino acids. The germline V gene encodes CDR1 SQVTM and CDR2 ANQGSEA. DNA for the CDR3: TGCAGCGGTGACAGGGATCCTAGCACAGATACGCAGTATTTT. It specifies CSGDRDPSTDTQYF.

The rearrangement uses TRBV10-3 and TRBJ2-2, with no clear D. This CDR3 has 15 amino acids. Trimming removed 2 bases at V and 2 bases at J, with 9 bases between. Germline lookup yields CDR1 ENHRY and CDR2 SYGVKD. CDR3 sequence: CAISEIVRNTGELFF. CDR3 sequence (DNA): TGTGCCATCAGTGAGATAGTGAGAAACACCGGGGAGCTGTTTTTT.

This clonotype was seen a few times. The gene calls are TRBV6-6 and TRBJ2-1; TRBD2 matches at 7 bases. V gave up 3 bases and J gave up 9 bases; unmatched junction bases: 8. CDR3 length: 14 residues. Germline V gives CDR1 MNHNY, CDR2 SVGAGI (reference sequence). CDR3 DNA: TGTGCCAGCAGTTATGGCCTAGCGGCGCCTGAGCAGTTCTTC. This encodes CASSYGLAAPEQFF.

This clonotype was detected a few times. The chain is built from TRBV7-2 and TRBJ2-1, with D perhaps assigned TRBD1 or TRBD2 (5 bases each). With 2 bases removed from V and 0 bases from J, the gap between germline ends came to 17 bases. CDR1 and CDR2 (germline): SGHTA, FQGNSA. CDR3 length equals 18 residues. CDR3 coding DNA: TGTGCCAGCAGCTTAAATGGGGGTGGTATTAACTCCTACAATGAGCAGTTCTTC. Translation: CASSLNGGGINSYNEQFF.

V usage is TRBV29-1 and J usage is TRBJ2-1, with D unresolved. The germline gives CDR1 SQVTM, CDR2 ANQGSEA. This CDR3 has 14 residues. V was clipped by 5 bases and J by 0 bases, with 11 bases between them. The CDR3 is CSVLLYSSYNEQFF. CDR3 sequence (DNA): TGCAGCGTTTTACTTTACAGCTCCTACAATGAGCAGTTCTTC.

This clonotype has only one observation. This chain connects TRBV6-5 to TRBJ2-5; 10 positions match TRBD2. The end of the DNA is better explained by TRBJ2-7, so the J call may be wrong. The germline V gene encodes CDR1 MNHEY and CDR2 SVGAGI. The CDR3 is 15 residues long. CDR3 amino acids: CASSCSGRVYHEQYF. In nucleotides, the CDR3 is TGTGCCAGCAGTTGCAGCGGGAGGGTGTACCACGAGCAGTACTTC.

The table lists this clonotype with a few counts. The V call is TRBV29-1, the J call TRBJ2-3, with 14 positions matching TRBD2. The V and J ends lost 0 bases and 5 bases, in that order; junction bases with no gene match: 10. The CDR3 has 18 residues. CDR1 and CDR2 (germline): SQVTM, ANQGSEA. The CDR3 loop is CSVEDLGTSGRGVDTQYF. The DNA for the CDR3 is TGCAGCGTTGAAGATCTTGGGACTAGCGGGAGAGGGGTAGATACGCAGTATTTT.

This clonotype was counted a single time. The V call is TRBV5-1, the J call TRBJ1-2; 9 bases map to TRBD1. The CDR3 has 16 amino acids. Germline lookup yields CDR1 SGHRS and CDR2 YFSETQ. V lost 2 bases and J lost 2; bases outside the gene matches: 7. CDR3 in DNA: TGCGCCAGCAGCTTAGAACAGGGGGCAGAGAACTATGGCTACACCTTC. It yields the protein CASSLEQGAENYGYTF.

The chain employs TRBV12-3 or TRBV12-4 and TRBJ2-1; D call uncertain. The V end was cut by 6 bases, the J end by 10 bases, with 10 bases between. The CDR3 spans 11 residues. CDR3 sequence (DNA): TGTGCCAGCAGAGATATCGGAGAGCAGTTCTTC. Translating it yields CASRDIGEQFF.

V gene TRBV5-1 combines with J gene TRBJ2-1, with 8 bases aligning to TRBD1. Trimming at V came to 4 bases and at J to 4 bases, leaving 10 bases not matched to a gene. CDR1 is SGHRS and CDR2 is YFSETQ in the germline V gene. The CDR3 covers 16 residues. CDR3 nucleotides: TGCGCCAGCAGCGCTACCGGGACAGGAGATTACAATGAGCAGTTCTTC. Translated: CASSATGTGDYNEQFF.